Listed below are T cell receptor beta chains from one sample, sequenced in a study of blood T cell repertoires in COVID-19. The data were produced by immunoSEQ multiplex PCR, yet TCRdb's version contains in-frame clones alone and is incomplete. The sample records tens of thousands of clones, around 81% being singletons. The sample comprised peripheral blood. These receptors all come from a man older than 75 with COVID-19, enrolled during active disease. Both conserved end residues are part of each CDR3. A D gene is named only where the DNA matches it firmly. Where a row states a size, it is once, few, many or the class of an expanded clone; other rows omit it.

d_gene	v_gene	j_gene	abundance	CDR3nt	CDR3aa
TRBD2	TRBV3-1/TRBV3-2	TRBJ2-1	.	TGTGCCAGCAGCCCGGTAATAGCGGGAGCGGATGAGCAGTTCTTC	CASSPVIAGADEQFF
TRBD2	TRBV24-1	TRBJ2-1	.	TGTGCCACCAGTGACCATCTAGCGGGAGGGAGGAATGAGCAGTTCTTC	CATSDHLAGGRNEQFF
.	TRBV6-5	TRBJ1-6	.	TGTGCCAGCAGTTACGGCTCAGGAGGGACACCCCTCCACTTT	CASSYGSGGTPLHF
TRBD2	TRBV7-2	TRBJ2-5	.	TGTGCCAGCAGCTTGGGGACTAGCGGGGACCAAGAGACCCAGTACTTC	CASSLGTSGDQETQYF
TRBD1	TRBV28	TRBJ1-5	once	TGTGCCAGCAGTTTACGGGGGACAGGGGTTGGTAATCAGCCCCAGCATTTT	CASSLRGTGVGNQPQHF
TRBD1	TRBV11-2	TRBJ2-7	few	TGTGCCAGCAGCTTAGATCAAGGACAGGGCGTGGAGGAGCAGTACTTC	CASSLDQGQGVEEQYF
TRBD1	TRBV5-6	TRBJ1-2	.	TGTGCCAGCAGCGGGGGACAGGTCCATGGCTACACCTTC	CASSGGQVHGYTF
TRBD1	TRBV19	TRBJ1-2	.	TGTGCCAGTAGTATCTGGGACAGTATTAACTATGGCTACACCTTC	CASSIWDSINYGYTF
TRBD2	TRBV6-2/TRBV6-3	TRBJ2-1	.	TGTGCCAGCAGTTACTCGCTAGCGGGAGTCAATGAGCAGTTCTTC	CASSYSLAGVNEQFF
.	TRBV5-1	TRBJ2-4	.	TGCGCCAGCGGGCCTGGGGGGACCAAAAACATTCAGTACTTC	CASGPGGTKNIQYF
.	TRBV6-2/TRBV6-3	TRBJ1-1	.	TGTGCCAGCAGTTGGTCAGGGGTCACTGAAGCTTTCTTT	CASSWSGVTEAFF
.	TRBV11-1	TRBJ1-5	.	TGTGCCAGCAGCTTTGGTACAGGCTGGACCCAGCATTTT	CASSFGTGWTQHF
.	TRBV20-1	TRBJ2-3	.	TGCAGTGCTAGTCTCGTGGAGCCGATCACAGATACGCAGTATTTT	CSASLVEPITDTQYF
TRBD2	TRBV18	TRBJ2-1	.	TGTGCCAGCTCCCAAGCCCCCAAAGCGGGGTATAATGAGCAGTTCTTC	CASSQAPKAGYNEQFF
TRBD2	TRBV9	TRBJ2-7	.	TGTGCCAGCAGCCAGACTAGCGGGAGGGGCGAGCAGTACTTC	CASSQTSGRGEQYF
.	TRBV30	TRBJ1-2	.	TGTGCCTGGAGTGTACAAGGGGGTGGCTACACCTTC	CAWSVQGGGYTF
.	TRBV29-1	TRBJ1-2	.	TGCAGCGTTGAACAGGGGAAGGGCTACACCTTC	CSVEQGKGYTF
TRBD1	TRBV27	TRBJ1-4	once	TGTGCCAGCAGTTTTGGAGGGGGCAATGAAAAACTGTTTTTT	CASSFGGGNEKLFF
.	TRBV14	TRBJ2-5	few	TGTGCCAGCAGTCCCCGGGGGGAGACCCAGTACTTC	CASSPRGETQYF
TRBD1	TRBV15	TRBJ2-1	.	TGTGCCACCAGCAGGCGACAGGGTGCTTACAATGAGCAGTTCTTC	CATSRRQGAYNEQFF
TRBD1	TRBV2	TRBJ2-7	.	TGTGCCAGCAGTGTCTCAGTGACAGGGGGCATCGAGCAGTACTTC	CASSVSVTGGIEQYF
.	TRBV5-1	TRBJ1-1	.	TGCGCCAGCAGCTTGGAAGCTATGAACACTGAAGCTTTCTTT	CASSLEAMNTEAFF
.	TRBV2	TRBJ2-7	.	TGTGCCAGCAGTGAAGACTCAATCTACGAGCAGTACTTC	CASSEDSIYEQYF
TRBD2	TRBV5-6	TRBJ2-1	medium-sized	TGTGCCAGCAGCCGGGGACTACCCGAGAGTAAGCAGTTCTTC	CASSRGLPESKQFF
.	TRBV9	TRBJ1-3	.	TGTGCCCTACCCACAGGCCACTCTGGAAACACCATATATTTT	CALPTGHSGNTIYF
TRBD2	TRBV5-1	TRBJ2-5	.	TGCGCCAGCAGCTTGGGGCCAGCGGGAGCACAAGAGACCCAGTACTTC	CASSLGPAGAQETQYF
TRBD1	TRBV10-3	TRBJ1-2	.	TGTGCCATCAGTGAGTTGGCAGGGGGCGTCTATGGCTACACCTTC	CAISELAGGVYGYTF
TRBD2	TRBV4-2	TRBJ2-7	.	TGTGCCAGCAGCCAAGAACGGACTAGCGGGAGCGCGTCCTACGAGCAGTACTTC	CASSQERTSGSASYEQYF
.	TRBV6-5	TRBJ1-5	.	TGTGCCAGCAGTAATGACAGGTGGAATCAGCCCCAGCATTTT	CASSNDRWNQPQHF
TRBD1	TRBV5-5	TRBJ1-4	.	TGTGCCAGCAGCCGGACAGGGGGAGATGAAAAACTGTTTTTT	CASSRTGGDEKLFF
TRBD1	TRBV19	TRBJ1-5	.	TGTGCCAGTAGTGGACAGGTTAATCAGCCCCAGCATTTT	CASSGQVNQPQHF
TRBD1	TRBV19	TRBJ1-6	.	TGTGCCAGTAGTATCCCCGGGACAGACGATTCACCCCTCCACTTT	CASSIPGTDDSPLHF
TRBD2	TRBV3-1/TRBV3-2	TRBJ2-7	.	TGTGCCAGCAGTCCGGGGCTAGCGGGGTTCTCCTACGAGCAGTACTTC	CASSPGLAGFSYEQYF
TRBD2	TRBV11-3	TRBJ2-3	.	TGTGCCAGCAGCGCCCGGACTAGCGACACAGATACGCAGTATTTT	CASSARTSDTDTQYF
TRBD1	TRBV7-2	TRBJ1-5	few	TGTGCCAGCAGCTTATTGACAGGGGGCCTAGGGAATCAGCCCCAGCATTTT	CASSLLTGGLGNQPQHF
TRBD1	TRBV28	TRBJ1-4	.	TGTGCCAGCAGTGCCCCCGGGACAGGGGAGGAAAAACTGTTTTTT	CASSAPGTGEEKLFF
.	TRBV2	TRBJ1-6	.	TGTGCCAGCAGTGACACAGGGCTTTATAATTCACCCCTCCACTTT	CASSDTGLYNSPLHF
.	TRBV4-3	TRBJ1-2	once	TGCGCCAGCAGCCAAGATTTCCAGGGTTCCTATGGCTACACCTTC	CASSQDFQGSYGYTF
TRBD2	TRBV27	TRBJ2-7	.	TGTGCCAGCAGTTTAAGCGGGGGAGATACCTACGAGCAGTACTTC	CASSLSGGDTYEQYF
.	TRBV28	TRBJ2-7	once	TGTGCCACCCGTCGGGGTTCCTACGAGCAGTACTTC	CATRRGSYEQYF
TRBD1	TRBV4-2	TRBJ1-2	.	TGTGCCAGCAGCAAAGGGACAGCGACTAACTATGGCTACACCTTC	CASSKGTATNYGYTF
.	TRBV6-5	TRBJ2-3	.	TGTGCCAGCAGTCCGATGATACTCCCCATTGGAGGGTATTTT	CASSPMILPIGGYF